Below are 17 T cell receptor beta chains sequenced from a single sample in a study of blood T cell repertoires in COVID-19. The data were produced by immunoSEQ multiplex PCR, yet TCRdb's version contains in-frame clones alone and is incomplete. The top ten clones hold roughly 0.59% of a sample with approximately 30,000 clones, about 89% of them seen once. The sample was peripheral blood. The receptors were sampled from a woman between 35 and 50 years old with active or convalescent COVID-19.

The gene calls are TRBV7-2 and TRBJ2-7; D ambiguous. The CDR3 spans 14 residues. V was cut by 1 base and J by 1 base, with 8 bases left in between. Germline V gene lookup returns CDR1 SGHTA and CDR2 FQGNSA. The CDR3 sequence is CASSLDGGSYEQYF. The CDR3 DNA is TGTGCCAGCAGCTTAGATGGCGGTTCCTACGAGCAGTACTTC.

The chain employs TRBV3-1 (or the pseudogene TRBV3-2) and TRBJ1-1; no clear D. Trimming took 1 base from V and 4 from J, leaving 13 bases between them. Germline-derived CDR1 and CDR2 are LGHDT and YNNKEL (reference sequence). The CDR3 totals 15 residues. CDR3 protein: CASSQAAFTTTEAFF. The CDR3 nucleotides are TGTGCCAGCAGCCAAGCCGCCTTCACAACCACTGAAGCTTTCTTT.

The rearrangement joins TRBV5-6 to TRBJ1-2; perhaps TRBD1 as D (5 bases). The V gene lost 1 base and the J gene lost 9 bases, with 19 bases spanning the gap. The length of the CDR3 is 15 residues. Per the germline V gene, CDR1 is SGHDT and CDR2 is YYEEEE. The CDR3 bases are TGTGCCAGCAGCTTGCCCCGCAGGGCCGAATATCGCTACACCTTC. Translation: CASSLPRRAEYRYTF.

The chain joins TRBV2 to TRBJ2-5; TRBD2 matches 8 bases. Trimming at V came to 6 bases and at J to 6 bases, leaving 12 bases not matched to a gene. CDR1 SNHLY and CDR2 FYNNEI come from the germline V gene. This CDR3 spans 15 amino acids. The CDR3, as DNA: TGTGCCAGCAGGAGAGACGGGGGGGCCATCAAGACCCAGTACTTC. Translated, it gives CASRRDGGAIKTQYF.

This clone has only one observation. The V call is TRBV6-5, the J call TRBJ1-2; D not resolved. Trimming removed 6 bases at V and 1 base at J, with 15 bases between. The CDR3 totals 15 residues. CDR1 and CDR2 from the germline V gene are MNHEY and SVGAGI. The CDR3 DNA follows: TGTGCCAGCAGCGACGACTGGGTCCGTAACTATGGCTACACCTTC. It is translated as CASSDDWVRNYGYTF.

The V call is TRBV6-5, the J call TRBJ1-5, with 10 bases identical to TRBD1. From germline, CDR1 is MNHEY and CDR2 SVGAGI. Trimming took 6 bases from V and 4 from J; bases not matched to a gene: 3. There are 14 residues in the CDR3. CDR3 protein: CASSPDRGNQPQHF. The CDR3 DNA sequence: TGTGCCAGCAGCCCGGACAGGGGGAATCAGCCCCAGCATTTT.

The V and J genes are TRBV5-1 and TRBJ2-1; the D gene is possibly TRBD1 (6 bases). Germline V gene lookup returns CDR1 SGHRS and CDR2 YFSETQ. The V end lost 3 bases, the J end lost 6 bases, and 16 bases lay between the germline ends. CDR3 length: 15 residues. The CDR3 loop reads CASSYRDPGVNEQFF. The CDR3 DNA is TGCGCCAGCAGCTACCGGGACCCAGGGGTCAATGAGCAGTTCTTC.

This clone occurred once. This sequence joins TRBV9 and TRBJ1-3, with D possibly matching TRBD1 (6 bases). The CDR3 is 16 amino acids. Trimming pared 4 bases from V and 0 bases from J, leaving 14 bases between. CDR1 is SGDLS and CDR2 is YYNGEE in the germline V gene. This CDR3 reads CASSPDSWSSGNTIYF. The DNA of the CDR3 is TGTGCCAGCAGCCCGGACAGCTGGAGCTCTGGAAACACCATATATTTT.

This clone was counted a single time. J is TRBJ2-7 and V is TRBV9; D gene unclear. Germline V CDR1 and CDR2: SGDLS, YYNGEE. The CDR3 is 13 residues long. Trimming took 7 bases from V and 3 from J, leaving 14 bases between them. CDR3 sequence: CASATPPLYEQYF. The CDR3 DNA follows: TGTGCCAGCGCTACCCCCCCTCTCTACGAGCAGTACTTC.

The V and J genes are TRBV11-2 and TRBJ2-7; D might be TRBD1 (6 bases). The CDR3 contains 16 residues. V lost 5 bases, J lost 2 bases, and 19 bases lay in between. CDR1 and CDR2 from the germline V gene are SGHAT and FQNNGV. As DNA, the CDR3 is TGTGCCAGCAGCGGCCCGGGACAAGTAATTGCCTACGAGCAGTACTTC. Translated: CASSGPGQVIAYEQYF. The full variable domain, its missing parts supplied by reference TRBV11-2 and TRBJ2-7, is EAGVAQSPRYKIIEKRQSVAFWCNPISGHATLYWYQQILGQGPKLLIQFQNNGVVDDSQLPKDRFSAERLKGVDSTLKIQPAKLEDSAVYLCASSGPGQVIAYEQYFGPGTRLTVT.

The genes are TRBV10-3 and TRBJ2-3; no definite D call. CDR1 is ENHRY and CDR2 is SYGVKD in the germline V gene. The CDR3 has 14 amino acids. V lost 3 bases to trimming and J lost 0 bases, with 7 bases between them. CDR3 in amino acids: CAISDRGSTDTQYF. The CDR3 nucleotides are TGTGCCATCAGTGATAGAGGTAGCACAGATACGCAGTATTTT.

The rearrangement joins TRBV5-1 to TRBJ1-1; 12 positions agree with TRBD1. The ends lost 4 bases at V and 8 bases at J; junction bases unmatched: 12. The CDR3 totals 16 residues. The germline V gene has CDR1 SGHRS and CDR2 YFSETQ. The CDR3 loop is CASSGSEGQGAGEAFF. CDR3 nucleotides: TGCGCCAGCAGCGGCTCGGAGGGACAGGGGGCCGGGGAAGCTTTCTTT.

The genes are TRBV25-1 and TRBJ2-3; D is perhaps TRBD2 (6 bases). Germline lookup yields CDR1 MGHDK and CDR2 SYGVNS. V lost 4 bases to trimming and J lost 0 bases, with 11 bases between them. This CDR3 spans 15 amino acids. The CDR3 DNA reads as TGTGCCAGCAGTGTGGGGGGAGCCAGCACAGATACGCAGTATTTT. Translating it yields CASSVGGASTDTQYF.

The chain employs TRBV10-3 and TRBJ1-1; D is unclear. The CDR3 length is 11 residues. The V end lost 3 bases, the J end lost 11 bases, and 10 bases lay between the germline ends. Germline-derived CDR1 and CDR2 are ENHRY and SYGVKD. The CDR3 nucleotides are TGTGCCATCAGTGACAGGTCGGGGGCTTTCTTT. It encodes CAISDRSGAFF.

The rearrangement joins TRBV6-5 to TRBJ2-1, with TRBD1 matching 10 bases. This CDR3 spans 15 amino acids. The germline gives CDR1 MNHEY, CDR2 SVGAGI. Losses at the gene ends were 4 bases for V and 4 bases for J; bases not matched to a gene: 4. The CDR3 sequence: CASSSRTGGYNEQFF. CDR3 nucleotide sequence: TGTGCCAGCAGTTCTAGGACAGGGGGTTACAATGAGCAGTTCTTC.

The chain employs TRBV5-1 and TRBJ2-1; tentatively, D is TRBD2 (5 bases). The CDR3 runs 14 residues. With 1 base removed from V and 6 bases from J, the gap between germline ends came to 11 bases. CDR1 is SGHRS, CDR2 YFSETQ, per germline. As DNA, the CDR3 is TGCGCCAGCAGCTTGACTACCGAGGGCAATGAGCAGTTCTTC. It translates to CASSLTTEGNEQFF. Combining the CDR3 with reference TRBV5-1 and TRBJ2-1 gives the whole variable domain KAGVTQTPRYLIKTRGQQVTLSCSPISGHRSVSWYQQTPGQGLQFLFEYFSETQRNKGNFPGRFSGRQFSNSRSEMNVSTLELGDSALYLCASSLTTEGNEQFFGPGTRLTVL.

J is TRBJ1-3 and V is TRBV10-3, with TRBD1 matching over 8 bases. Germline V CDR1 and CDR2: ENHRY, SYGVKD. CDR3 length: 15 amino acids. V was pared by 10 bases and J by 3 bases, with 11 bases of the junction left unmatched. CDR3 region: CATLPGGEFGNTIYF. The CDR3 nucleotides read TGTGCCACCTTGCCAGGGGGCGAGTTTGGAAACACCATATATTTT.